This TCR beta chain comes out of a study of metastatic and nonmetastatic thyroid tumors. Study details: Repertoire data that came from the blood and tumor or nodule tissue of malignant and benign thyroid patients were compared.

Original methodology: Clinicopathological groups differed in CDR3, with these differences serving to build a distant-metastasis classifier for papillary thyroid cancer. TCRdb reprocessed the PCR reads via MiXCR. None of the V and J calls come from the authors' own analysis; TCRdb made them. The sample lists 25,000 to 35,000 clones, just under 25% seen once, with 9.2% in the top ten. This clone was seen many times. Its cognate antigen is unknown. Study-wide results and caveats: It was reported that TCR beta diversity was significantly higher in malignant thyroid tumors than benign nodules, in blood and tumor.

Trimming took 4 bases from V and 0 from J, leaving 10 bases between them. Germline loops: CDR1 MGHRA, CDR2 YSYEKL. This CDR3 region has 15 residues. Treatment of any kind had been given to no patient before thyroid surgery. The specimen sequenced was blood. The chain combines TRBV4-1 with TRBJ1-5; D ambiguous. This receptor was obtained from a female donor with papillary thyroid cancer or a benign thyroid nodule (not recorded which). Some clones in this sample may be carry-over from other donors' samples. The CDR3: CASSLFRLSNQPQHF. In DNA form, the CDR3 reads TGCGCCAGCAGCCTTTTTAGGCTTAGCAATCAGCCCCAGCATTTT.